This is a list of T cell receptor beta chains from one sample in a study of vaccination effects on CD4 cells after COVID-19. TCRdb keeps only in-frame clones here, not all; method: immunoSEQ multiplex PCR. The sample holds roughly 70,000 clones; 74% are singletons and the top ten take about 1.4%. Antigen specificity for these receptors is unknown. This specimen was CD4+ T cells from PBMCs cultured with HCoV-229E spike peptides, taken after COVID-19 vaccination. The source is a human donor who received a COVID-19 vaccine. Each CDR3 is given with its conserved first and last residue. A D gene is named only where the DNA matches it firmly. A row's size may be missing; if present it is once, few, many or a size class.

V,length,size,D,J,DNA,CDR3
TRBV7-9,15,once,NA,TRBJ1-1,TGTGCCAGCAGCTTAACGGGACACCAGAACACTGAAGCTTTCTTT,CASSLTGHQNTEAFF
TRBV25-1,13,NA,NA,TRBJ2-2,TGTGCCAGCAGATGGGGAAACACCGGGGAGCTGTTTTTT,CASRWGNTGELFF
TRBV5-8,15,NA,NA,TRBJ1-2,TGTGCCAGCAGCTTGAGGGACACGGGGCGCATGGGCTACACCTTC,CASSLRDTGRMGYTF
TRBV18,12,few,NA,TRBJ1-4,TGTGCCAGCTCCCACAGGGAGGGGGAACTGTTTTTT,CASSHREGELFF
TRBV2,10,few,NA,TRBJ1-2,TGTGCCAGCACAGGGTATGGCTACACCTTC,CASTGYGYTF
TRBV4-1,15,few,NA,TRBJ2-2,TGCGCCAGCAGCTCGAGAGGCTGGGACACCGGGGAGCTGTTTTTT,CASSSRGWDTGELFF
TRBV15,15,once,NA,TRBJ1-3,TGTGCCACCAGCAGAGCCGGGCTCTCTGGAAACACCATATATTTT,CATSRAGLSGNTIYF
TRBV27,15,NA,NA,TRBJ2-1,TGTGCCAGCAGTTTCCGGGACATCTCCCCAAATGAGCAGTTCTTC,CASSFRDISPNEQFF
TRBV5-1,15,NA,NA,TRBJ1-1,TGCGCCAGCAGTGGAGCGACGGGGGGGAACACTGAAGCTTTCTTT,CASSGATGGNTEAFF
TRBV12-5,14,NA,TRBD1,TRBJ1-5,TGTGCTAGTGGTCCGGGACAGGGAAATCAGCCCCAGCATTTT,CASGPGQGNQPQHF
TRBV9,15,NA,NA,TRBJ2-2,TGTGCCAGCAGCGTGGACGTGGGCGGGACCGGGGAGCTGTTTTTT,CASSVDVGGTGELFF
TRBV6-4,15,few,NA,TRBJ1-1,TGTGCCAGCAGCCTAGACAGGATCGGGAACACTGAAGCTTTCTTT,CASSLDRIGNTEAFF
TRBV19,13,NA,TRBD1,TRBJ1-1,TGTGCCAGTAGTTTCACAGGGGACACTGAAGCTTTCTTT,CASSFTGDTEAFF
TRBV27,17,NA,TRBD1,TRBJ2-5,TGTGCCAGCAGACCGGGACAGGGTGCACAGGAGAGGGAGACCCAGTACTTC,CASRPGQGAQERETQYF
TRBV24-1,15,NA,TRBD1,TRBJ1-2,TGTGCCACCAGTGAAGCCGGGACAGGGACCTATGGCTACACCTTC,CATSEAGTGTYGYTF
TRBV5-1,14,NA,NA,TRBJ2-5,TGCGCCAGCAGCTTGACAGGGTTGGAAGAGACCCAGTACTTC,CASSLTGLEETQYF
TRBV9,14,once,NA,TRBJ2-5,TGTGCCAGCAGCGTAGGCGGGGTTTCAGAGACCCAGTACTTC,CASSVGGVSETQYF
TRBV3-1/TRBV3-2,15,NA,NA,TRBJ1-3,TGTGCCAGCAGCCAAGTGAGCAACTCTGGAAACACCATATATTTT,CASSQVSNSGNTIYF
TRBV24-1,15,NA,NA,TRBJ2-2,TGTGCCACCAGTGAGGTCAGGGCGGACACCGGGGAGCTGTTTTTT,CATSEVRADTGELFF
TRBV19,15,few,NA,TRBJ2-1,TGTGCCAGTAGTAAAACACCACTCAGCGGGAATGAGCAGTTCTTC,CASSKTPLSGNEQFF
TRBV18,15,once,TRBD1,TRBJ1-4,TGTGCCAGCTCAAATACAGGGGCCGGAGAGGAAAAACTGTTTTTT,CASSNTGAGEEKLFF
TRBV3-1/TRBV3-2,15,once,NA,TRBJ1-1,TGTGCCAGCAGCCAAGATATCACAGGGAGGTCCGAAGCTTTCTTT,CASSQDITGRSEAFF
TRBV6-1,15,NA,NA,TRBJ2-6,TGTGCCAGCAGTGAGGCCATGGGTGGGGCCAACGTCCTGACTTTC,CASSEAMGGANVLTF
TRBV7-2,15,NA,NA,TRBJ2-5,TGTGCCAGCAGCTTAGGGTCCAGGGTCCGGGAGACCCAGTACTTC,CASSLGSRVRETQYF
TRBV7-2,15,NA,TRBD1,TRBJ1-5,TGTGCCAGCAGCTCAGGGACAGTTCGCAATCAGCCCCAGCATTTT,CASSSGTVRNQPQHF
TRBV9,13,NA,NA,TRBJ2-3,TGTGCCAGCAGCGTAGATCTAGGAGATACGCAGTATTTT,CASSVDLGDTQYF
TRBV29-1,12,NA,NA,TRBJ1-1,TGCAGCGTTCACATCATGAACACTGAAGCTTTCTTT,CSVHIMNTEAFF
TRBV5-4,14,NA,NA,TRBJ1-2,TGTGCCAGCAGCTTTAACCAGGGGATCTATGGCTACACCTTC,CASSFNQGIYGYTF
TRBV9,16,NA,TRBD1,TRBJ1-2,TGTGCCAGCAGCGTAGCGTCGGACAGGGGTGACTATGGCTACACCTTC,CASSVASDRGDYGYTF
TRBV6-4,15,few,TRBD1,TRBJ1-5,TGTGCCAGCAGCGCGGGACAGGGTAGCAATCAGCCCCAGCATTTT,CASSAGQGSNQPQHF
TRBV20-1,15,once,TRBD2,TRBJ2-3,TGCAGTGCTAGTTCCAGCGGGGGGGTTGCAGATACGCAGTATTTT,CSASSSGGVADTQYF
TRBV7-2,13,NA,NA,TRBJ1-1,TGTGCCAGCAGCTCGTACACAGGTCCTGAAGCTTTCTTT,CASSSYTGPEAFF
TRBV6-5,13,NA,NA,TRBJ1-2,TGTGCCAGCAGTCGGACACAGGCGAGAGGCTACACCTTC,CASSRTQARGYTF
TRBV18,17,NA,NA,TRBJ2-5,TGTGCCAGCTCACCAGGGGCAGGGGTAGAATTGGTGGAGACCCAGTACTTC,CASSPGAGVELVETQYF
TRBV28,11,NA,NA,TRBJ1-1,TGTGCCAGCAAAGGCCCTCGGGTAGCTTTCTTT,CASKGPRVAFF
TRBV6-5,15,NA,TRBD1,TRBJ2-5,TGTGCCAGCAGTTACTCGACAGGGGGCTGGGAGACCCAGTACTTC,CASSYSTGGWETQYF
TRBV18,15,NA,TRBD1,TRBJ1-5,TGTGCCAGCTCAAGAGACAGGGGGCAACACCAGCCCCAGCATTTT,CASSRDRGQHQPQHF
TRBV9,15,few,TRBD2,TRBJ2-5,TGTGCCAGCAGCGTATCCCCGGGGGGAGGAGAGACCCAGTACTTC,CASSVSPGGGETQYF
TRBV6-5,13,NA,NA,TRBJ2-1,TGTGCCAGCACGGGGTCCCAAGGGGGGCAGCAGTTCTTC,CASTGSQGGQQFF
TRBV24-1,16,NA,TRBD2,TRBJ2-3,TGTGCCACCAGTGACCGCCGGGGGGTCCGCACAGATACGCAGTATTTT,CATSDRRGVRTDTQYF
TRBV11-2,15,NA,NA,TRBJ2-1,TGTGCCAGCAGCTTGCGGATTAGCGGAGACAATGAGCAGTTCTTC,CASSLRISGDNEQFF